The TCR beta chain described here comes from a study of shared clonotypes between healthy human individuals. Background on the study: The donor pool was made up of a couple of women and a few men aged 18 to 49. A donor's plate count was three for CD4 naive and three for CD4 memory; CD8 naive had two and CD8 memory one.

Naive CD8 cells, CD45RO-negative and positively selected for CCR7, excluded terminally differentiated effector memory CD45RA+ cells. Notes on the study in general: On the whole, naive subsets had larger estimated richness than memory subsets had. Non-shared clonotypes displayed generation probabilities falling below those of clonotypes present in all four donors.

The CDR3 runs to 17 residues. V lost 0 bases and J lost 0, with 12 bases in between. Germline CDR1 reads ENHRY; CDR2 reads SYGVKD. Method: immunoSEQ multiplex PCR; TCRdb's copy keeps in-frame clones and lacks some. The sample lists about 2.1 million clones, over 85% occurring once. As for this clone: Its antigen is currently unknown.

This chain links TRBV10-3 with TRBJ2-1; D gene ambiguous. The source is a man between 18 and 35 years old in good health. Some clones in this sample may be carry-over from other donors' samples. Sequences were obtained from naive CD8+ T cells from PBMCs. CDR3 protein: CAISESWVTSSYNEQFF. The CDR3 region has the DNA TGTGCCATCAGTGAGTCGTGGGTGACAAGCTCCTACAATGAGCAGTTCTTC.